These 12 T cell receptor beta chains came from one sample sequenced in a study of blood T cell repertoires in COVID-19. Assay: immunoSEQ multiplex PCR; the TCRdb copy retains only in-frame clones and omits some. The table has 150,000 or so clones, roughly 84% seen once. Sequences were obtained from PBMCs or T cells enriched from blood (not recorded which). The receptors shown here come from a woman aged 50 to 60 who had recovered from COVID-19.

This clone was found a few times. Here the CDR3 DNA reads TGTGCCAGCAGTTACAGGACCGGGGTCGACGAGCAGTACTTC. This codes for CASSYRTGVDEQYF. V usage is TRBV6-5 and J usage is TRBJ2-7, with D possibly TRBD2 on 5 matching bases. CDR1 is MNHEY and CDR2 is SVGAGI in the germline V gene. V was shortened by 2 bases and J by 5 bases, with 13 bases between the two germline ends. The CDR3 spans 14 residues.

This chain connects TRBV5-8 to TRBJ1-5; 7 bases are a match to TRBD1. V shed 4 bases, J shed 4 bases, and the junction held 17 bases outside the gene matches. Germline V gives CDR1 SGHTS, CDR2 YDEGEE. The CDR3 covers 18 residues. CDR3 loop: CASSANRDSPLPNQPQHF. Written as DNA, the CDR3 is TGTGCCAGCAGCGCAAACCGGGACAGTCCCTTACCTAATCAGCCCCAGCATTTT. Using reference TRBV5-8 and TRBJ1-5 for the parts outside the CDR3, the full variable domain is EAGVTQSPTHLIKTRGQQATLRCSPISGHTSVYWYQQALGLGLQFLLWYDEGEERNRGNFPPRFSGRQFPNYSSELNVNALELEDSALYLCASSANRDSPLPNQPQHFGDGTRLSIL.

The CDR3 sequence is CASSYPTSGRASYNEQFF. The CDR3, as DNA: TGTGCCAGCAGTTACCCGACTAGCGGGAGGGCATCCTACAATGAGCAGTTCTTC. The chain is built from TRBV6-2 or TRBV6-3 and TRBJ2-1; 14 nucleotides agree with TRBD2. V was pared by 2 bases and J by 1 base, with 4 bases of the junction left unmatched. The CDR3 is 18 amino acids. Germline assignment: CDR1 MNHEY and CDR2 SVGEGT.

The rearrangement uses TRBV18 and TRBJ1-1; D gene ambiguous. Trimming pared 2 bases from V and 10 bases from J, leaving 14 bases between. Germline loops: CDR1 KGHSH, CDR2 LQKENI. CDR3 length: 13 residues. The CDR3 region is CASSPVSEMGAFF. CDR3 sequence (DNA): TGTGCCAGCTCACCAGTATCGGAGATGGGAGCTTTCTTT.

The chain has TRBV28 and TRBJ1-1, with D hard to call. The CDR3 consists of 13 residues. Germline V lookup: CDR1 MDHEN, CDR2 SYDVKM. V was cut by 5 bases and J by 4 bases, with 11 bases left in between. In DNA form, the CDR3 reads TGTGCCAGCAGTGATAGTGGTACCACTGAAGCTTTCTTT. Residues: CASSDSGTTEAFF.

The J gene is TRBJ2-7, the V gene TRBV12-3 or TRBV12-4; TRBD1 is a possible D gene (5 bases). CDR3 length: 12 residues. Between the trimmed V and J ends, which lost 5 bases and 3 bases, there was a span of 8 bases. This CDR3 reads CASSTQGYEQYF. CDR3 in DNA: TGTGCCAGCAGTACCCAGGGCTACGAGCAGTACTTC.

The chain uses TRBV18 and TRBJ2-1; D perhaps matches TRBD1 (5 bases). Germline-derived CDR1 and CDR2 are KGHSH and LQKENI. Trimming removed 3 bases from V and 5 bases from J, with 8 bases in between. The CDR3 runs 13 residues. The CDR3 sequence: CASSPEGDNEQFF. The CDR3 DNA sequence: TGTGCCAGCTCACCGGAAGGGGACAATGAGCAGTTCTTC.

The gene calls are TRBV5-1 and TRBJ2-7; the match to TRBD2 covers 10 bases. Germline trimming cut 3 bases from V and 1 base from J; bases unmatched to any gene: 4. This CDR3 comprises 15 residues. CDR1 SGHRS and CDR2 YFSETQ come from the germline V gene. The CDR3 nucleotides read TGCGCCAGCAGCTCGCTAGCGGGAGCGTCCTACGAGCAGTACTTC. Amino acid sequence: CASSSLAGASYEQYF.

V is TRBV11-1 and J is TRBJ2-5; 9 bases fit TRBD1. Germline lookup yields CDR1 SGHAT and CDR2 FQDESV (reference sequence). With V trimmed by 2 bases and J by 3 bases, 1 base remained unmatched. This CDR3 spans 14 amino acids. Here the CDR3 reads CASSLRTGEETQYF. The CDR3, as DNA: TGTGCCAGCAGCTTACGGACAGGGGAAGAGACCCAGTACTTC.

This clone occurred a few times. This chain links TRBV14 with TRBJ2-1; perhaps TRBD1 as D (5 bases). Per the germline V gene, CDR1 is SGHDN and CDR2 is FVKESK. CDR3 length: 16 residues. V gave up 0 bases and J gave up 4 bases, with 13 bases separating them. The CDR3 protein is CASSQDLGRIYNEQFF. CDR3 DNA sequence: TGTGCCAGCAGCCAAGATTTGGGGCGGATATACAATGAGCAGTTCTTC.

This chain links TRBV24-1 with TRBJ1-5; the match to TRBD1 covers 7 bases. Germline V gene sequence: CDR1 KGHDR, CDR2 SFDVKD. V was pared by 4 bases and J by 4 bases, with 18 bases of the junction left unmatched. This CDR3 has 19 residues. The DNA for the CDR3 is TGTGCCACCAGTGACTCAAAAGTCGGGGACAGTTCAATAAATCAGCCCCAGCATTTT. The encoded protein is CATSDSKVGDSSINQPQHF.

The gene calls are TRBV19 and TRBJ2-7; 9 bases align to TRBD2. Germline values: CDR1 LNHDA, CDR2 SQIVND (reference sequence). J lost 6 bases, V lost 3 bases, and 6 bases had no gene match. CDR3 length: 14 amino acids. CDR3 sequence: CASSMSSGSIEQYF. As DNA, the CDR3 is TGTGCCAGTAGTATGAGTAGCGGGAGTATCGAGCAGTACTTC.